Shown below are 16 T cell receptor beta chains from a single sample sequenced in a study of cytomegalovirus exposure and HLA in healthy donors. 13 Jbeta primers and 60 Vbeta primers were used for the PCR. Libraries were prepared by immunoSEQ multiplex PCR; TCRdb keeps only in-frame clonotypes and omits some of them. The sample comprises some 190,000 clones, about 87% of which are singletons, and over 1% rests with the top ten. The sample consisted of PBMCs. These receptors all stem from a young man in good health and CMV-seronegative.

The CDR3 nucleotides read TGTGCCAGCAGCTTGGAGCAGGTTATCACCGGGGAGCTGTTTTTT. Encoded protein: CASSLEQVITGELFF. J is TRBJ2-2 and V is TRBV5-6, with D unresolved. The CDR3 runs 15 residues. The V end lost 0 bases, the J end lost 4 bases, and 10 bases lay between the germline ends. From germline, CDR1 is SGHDT and CDR2 YYEEEE.

V usage is TRBV4-2 and J usage is TRBJ2-1; D possibly corresponds to TRBD2 (5 bases). From germline, CDR1 is LGHNA and CDR2 YNFKEQ. The CDR3 has 12 residues. Deletions cut 4 bases from V and 7 bases from J, with 8 bases between. Written as DNA, the CDR3 is TGTGCCAGCAGCCTGGGAGCAAATGAGCAGTTCTTC. This translates into CASSLGANEQFF.

The chain joins TRBV7-9 to TRBJ1-1; D is unclear. The ends were cut back, 1 base at V and 0 bases at J, with 15 bases in the middle. Per the germline V gene, CDR1 is SEHNR and CDR2 is FQNEAQ (reference sequence). This CDR3 spans 17 amino acids. The CDR3, as DNA: TGTGCCAGCAGCTTAGGGCCTCGGGTTGAAATGAACACTGAAGCTTTCTTT. Protein: CASSLGPRVEMNTEAFF.

Worth noting for this clone: A junction end diverges from the germline sequence, so it may reflect a read error. The chain links TRBV15 to TRBJ2-2; tentative D call: TRBD2 (6 bases). This CDR3 comprises 14 residues. The germline gives CDR1 LNHNV, CDR2 YYDKDF (reference sequence). DNA for the CDR3: TGTGCCACCAGCAGAGATAGGAGGGGCGGGGTGCTGTTTTTT. Translation gives CATSRDRRGGVLFF.

This chain links TRBV15 with TRBJ2-7; unclear D gene. V was shortened by 0 bases and J by 4 bases, with 13 bases between the two germline ends. Germline V CDR1 and CDR2: LNHNV, YYDKDF (reference sequence). The CDR3 has 15 residues. The DNA of the CDR3 is TGTGCCACCAGCAGAGATCAGGTCGGCCTATACGAGCAGTACTTC. Encoded protein: CATSRDQVGLYEQYF.

This clone occurred once. This same CDR3 is encoded by further DNA sequences in the sample. The chain recombines TRBV5-6 with TRBJ1-2, with TRBD1 matching over 8 bases. The germline gives CDR1 SGHDT, CDR2 YYEEEE. The V and J ends lost 3 bases and 5 bases, in that order; junction bases with no gene match: 6. The CDR3 is 14 amino acids. CDR3 loop: CASSYTGGVYGYTF. As DNA, the CDR3 is TGTGCCAGCAGCTACACAGGGGGAGTTTATGGCTACACCTTC.

The chain uses TRBV28 and TRBJ2-6; 10 bases fit TRBD2. The V gene end was trimmed by 4 bases and the J gene end by 1 base; junction bases not matched to a gene: 10. There are 19 residues in the CDR3. Germline CDR1 MDHEN, CDR2 SYDVKM. The CDR3 nucleotides are TGTGCCAGCAGTTCACCCGGGACTAGCGAGATGTCTGGGGCCAACGTCCTGACTTTC. It yields the protein CASSSPGTSEMSGANVLTF.

This chain uses TRBV5-1 with TRBJ2-5; 11 nucleotides line up with TRBD2. CDR1 and CDR2 (germline): SGHRS, YFSETQ. The CDR3 contains 15 residues. With V trimmed by 3 bases and J by 5 bases, 6 bases remained unmatched. The CDR3 loop is CASSSLAGGMETQYF. CDR3 DNA: TGCGCCAGCAGCTCGCTAGCGGGGGGCATGGAGACCCAGTACTTC.

The rearrangement uses TRBV30 and TRBJ1-2, with D tentatively TRBD1 (5 bases). V lost 0 bases and J lost 8, with 16 bases in between. CDR1 GTSNPN and CDR2 SVGIG come from the germline V gene (reference sequence). The CDR3 runs to 14 residues. The CDR3 coding sequence is TGTGCCTGGAGTGTGGGGGGGACTCCTTCCGGCTACACCTTC. It translates to CAWSVGGTPSGYTF.

The chain links TRBV4-2 to TRBJ2-3, with TRBD2 matching 10 bases. V was clipped by 0 bases and J by 5 bases; unmatched bases: 11. The CDR3 contains 18 residues. Germline V gene data show CDR1 as LGHNA and CDR2 as YNFKEQ. CDR3: CASSQDGGGASGRDTQYF. As DNA, the CDR3 is TGTGCCAGCAGCCAAGACGGAGGGGGGGCTAGCGGGAGAGATACGCAGTATTTT.

This clone has just one count. V and J are TRBV27 and TRBJ2-1, with D perhaps matching TRBD2 (5 bases). Germline V gene data show CDR1 as MNHEY and CDR2 as SMNVEV (reference sequence). With 5 bases removed from V and 9 bases from J, the gap between germline ends came to 23 bases. The CDR3 totals 16 residues. The CDR3 is CASSLTHYEGTGEQFF. DNA of the CDR3: TGTGCCAGCAGTCTAACCCACTATGAGGGTACGGGTGAGCAGTTCTTC.

The chain uses TRBV19 and TRBJ1-4, with D tentatively TRBD1 (5 bases). This CDR3 is built from 13 residues. Deletions cut 8 bases from V and 7 bases from J, with 14 bases between. The germline gives CDR1 LNHDA, CDR2 SQIVND (reference sequence). The CDR3 DNA sequence: TGTGCCAGTCAGACAGATTTTACTGAAAAACTGTTTTTT. Its protein product is CASQTDFTEKLFF. The variable domain in full, completed from reference TRBV19 and TRBJ1-4, reads DGGITQSPKYLFRKEGQNVTLSCEQNLNHDAMYWYRQDPGQGLRLIYYSQIVNDFQKGDIAEGYSVSREKKESFPLTVTSAQKNPTAFYLCASQTDFTEKLFFGSGTQLSVL.

This clone has only one observation. The chain carries TRBV19 and TRBJ1-2; D uncertain. The CDR3 covers 16 residues. The germline V gene encodes CDR1 LNHDA and CDR2 SQIVND (reference sequence). With 1 base removed from V and 8 bases from J, the gap between germline ends came to 20 bases. The CDR3 DNA follows: TGTGCCAGTAGTATAGTCCGCGCAAGAGGAGCTCAGGGCTACACCTTC. Translating gives CASSIVRARGAQGYTF.

This clone was recorded only once. The chain links TRBV19 to TRBJ2-1; 9 nucleotides line up with TRBD1. The CDR3 totals 14 residues. Trimming cost V 8 bases and J 0 bases; bases outside gene matches: 2. Germline CDR1 is LNHDA and CDR2 is SQIVND (reference sequence). The CDR3 bases are TGTGCCAGTGGGACAGGGAGCTCCTACAATGAGCAGTTCTTC. This translates into CASGTGSSYNEQFF.

The rearrangement links TRBV7-9 to TRBJ2-7; TRBD1 matches 10 bases. V lost 5 bases, J lost 3 bases, and 7 bases stayed unmatched. This CDR3 has 15 residues. Germline V CDR1 and CDR2: SEHNR, FQNEAQ (reference sequence). As DNA, the CDR3 is TGTGCCAGCAGCCGCCTGGGACAGGGGATCTACGAGCAGTACTTC. It yields the protein CASSRLGQGIYEQYF.

The chain has TRBV30 and TRBJ2-7; D gene unclear. Trimming stripped 4 bases from V and 6 bases from J, with 16 bases between. Germline CDR1 and CDR2: GTSNPN and SVGIG (reference sequence). This CDR3 region has 13 residues. The CDR3 sequence: CAWTPELDPEQYF. The DNA of the CDR3 is TGTGCCTGGACCCCGGAGCTAGATCCCGAGCAGTACTTC. Supplemented by reference TRBV30 and TRBJ2-7, the full variable domain reads SQTIHQWPATLVQPVGSPLSLECTVEGTSNPNLYWYRQAAGRGLQLLFYSVGIGQISSEVPQNLSASRPQDRQFILSSKKLLLSDSGFYLCAWTPELDPEQYFGPGTRLTVT.